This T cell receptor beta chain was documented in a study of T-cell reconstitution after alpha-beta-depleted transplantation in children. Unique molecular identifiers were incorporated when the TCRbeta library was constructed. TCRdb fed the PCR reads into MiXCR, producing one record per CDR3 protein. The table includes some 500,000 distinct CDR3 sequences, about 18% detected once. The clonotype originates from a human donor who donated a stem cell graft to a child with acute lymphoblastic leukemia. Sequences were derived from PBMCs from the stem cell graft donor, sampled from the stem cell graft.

CDR3 in amino acids: CASSQVGRTVYYEQYF. CDR3 sequence (DNA): TGTGCCAGCAGCCAAGTCGGACGGACAGTCTACTACGAGCAGTACTTC. The V call is TRBV3-1, the J call TRBJ2-7; D possibly corresponds to TRBD1 (6 bases). Trimming removed 1 base at V and 3 bases at J, with 16 bases between. Germline CDR1 reads LGHDT; CDR2 reads YNNKEL (reference sequence). This CDR3 has 16 residues.